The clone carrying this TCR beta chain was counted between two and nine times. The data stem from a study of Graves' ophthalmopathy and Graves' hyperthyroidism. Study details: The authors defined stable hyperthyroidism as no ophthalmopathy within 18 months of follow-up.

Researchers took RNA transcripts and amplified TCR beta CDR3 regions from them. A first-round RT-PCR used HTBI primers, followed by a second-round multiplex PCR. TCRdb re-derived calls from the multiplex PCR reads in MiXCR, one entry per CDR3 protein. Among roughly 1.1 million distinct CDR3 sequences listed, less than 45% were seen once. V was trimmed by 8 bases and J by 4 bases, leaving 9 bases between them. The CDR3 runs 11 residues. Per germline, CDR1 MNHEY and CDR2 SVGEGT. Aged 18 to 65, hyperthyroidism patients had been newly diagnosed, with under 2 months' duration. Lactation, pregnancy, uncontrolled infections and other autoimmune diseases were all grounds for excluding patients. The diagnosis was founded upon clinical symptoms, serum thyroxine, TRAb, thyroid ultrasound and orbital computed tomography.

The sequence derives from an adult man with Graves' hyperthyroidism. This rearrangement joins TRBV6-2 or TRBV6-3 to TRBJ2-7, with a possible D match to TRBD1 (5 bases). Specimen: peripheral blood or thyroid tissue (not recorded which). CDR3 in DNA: TGTGCCAGCGTGACAGTATACGAGCAGTACTTC. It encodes CASVTVYEQYF.